These 19 T cell receptor beta chains were sequenced from one sample in a study of T cells in Graves' hyperthyroidism and ophthalmopathy. TCR beta CDR3 sequences were amplified from RNA transcripts. TCR CDR3 regions were first amplified by RT-PCR with HTBI primers. TCRdb re-called the multiplex PCR reads through MiXCR, storing one row per CDR3 protein. The repertoire holds roughly 510,000 distinct CDR3 sequences, with around 21% as singletons. The sequencing sample was made of blood. Receptors were obtained from a man between 18 and 35 years old with Graves' hyperthyroidism.

This clonotype was seen at least ten times. The junction departs from the called germline gene at one end, perhaps through a read error. This chain connects TRBV15 to TRBJ1-1; no reliable D call. This CDR3 comprises 14 residues. CDR1 and CDR2 from the germline V gene are LNHNV and YYDKDF (reference sequence). The CDR3 sequence: CATSRRVKNAEAFF. The DNA for the CDR3 is TGTGCCACCAGCAGAAGGGTGAAGAACGCTGAAGCTTTCTTT.

This clonotype was detected ten times or more. This chain joins TRBV2 and TRBJ2-5; 12 nucleotides match TRBD2. This CDR3 has 16 residues. With V trimmed by 4 bases and J by 5 bases, 8 bases remained unmatched. Germline lookup yields CDR1 SNHLY and CDR2 FYNNEI. CDR3 in amino acids: CASSVLAGGLRETQYF. Here the CDR3 DNA reads TGTGCCAGCAGTGTTCTAGCGGGGGGGCTACGGGAGACCCAGTACTTC. The whole variable domain, remainder taken from reference TRBV2 and TRBJ2-5, is EPEVTQTPSHQVTQMGQEVILRCVPISNHLYFYWYRQILGQKVEFLVSFYNNEISEKSEIFDDQFSVERPDGSNFTLKIRSTKLEDSAMYFCASSVLAGGLRETQYFGPGTRLLVL.

There are many counts of this clonotype. The genes are TRBV29-1 and TRBJ1-1; no clear D. The ends were cut back, 7 bases at V and 1 base at J, with 4 bases in the middle. Germline CDR1 is SQVTM and CDR2 is ANQGSEA. CDR3 length: 10 amino acids. The CDR3 DNA sequence: TGCAGCGGGAGGAACACTGAAGCTTTCTTT. Amino acids: CSGRNTEAFF.

Concerning this clonotype itself: A single base separates this from a much larger clone, so it may be a read error. The V gene is TRBV5-1, the J gene TRBJ2-7; 8 bases are shared with TRBD2. CDR3 size: 14 residues. Germline V gene sequence: CDR1 SGHRS, CDR2 YFSETQ. After removal of 1 base from V and 3 bases from J, the junction contained 3 bases not matched to a gene. In DNA, the CDR3 is TGCGCCAGCAGCTTGTCCGGGGGGGTCTACGAGCAGTACTTC. It translates to CASSLSGGVYEQYF.

This clonotype was observed at least ten times. This chain connects TRBV19 to TRBJ1-5; D is uncertain. The V end lost 11 bases, the J end lost 1 base, and 12 bases lay between the germline ends. Germline lookup yields CDR1 LNHDA and CDR2 SQIVND (reference sequence). The length of the CDR3 is 13 residues. The CDR3 DNA reads as TGTGCCTCCATGAGGGAAAGCAATCAGCCCCAGCATTTT. As protein: CASMRESNQPQHF.

This clonotype appeared a few times. The chain is built from TRBV2 and TRBJ2-7, with TRBD1 matching over 8 bases. Germline V lookup: CDR1 SNHLY, CDR2 FYNNEI. The CDR3 is 15 residues long. The V and J ends lost 3 bases and 4 bases, in that order; junction bases with no gene match: 8. The CDR3 bases are TGTGCCAGCAGTGAGGTCGGGACAGGAGGGTACGAGCAGTACTTC. Residues: CASSEVGTGGYEQYF.

On this clonotype: A read error may be the cause here, since a much bigger clone is one base away. This chain joins TRBV19 and TRBJ1-1; D might be TRBD1 (5 bases). CDR3 size: 11 residues. The germline gives CDR1 LNHDA, CDR2 SQIVND (reference sequence). Written as DNA, the CDR3 is TGTTCCAGTATCCGACAGACTGAAGCTTTCTTT. Its protein is CSSIRQTEAFF.

This clonotype has ten or more counts. The V call is TRBV20-1, the J call TRBJ2-7; 8 bases map to TRBD1. Trimming cost V 3 bases and J 3 bases; bases outside gene matches: 7. Germline-derived CDR1 and CDR2 are DFQATT and SNEGSKA (reference sequence). CDR3 length: 14 residues. CDR3 nucleotide sequence: TGCAGTGCTAGGCCAGGACAGGGAATCTACGAGCAGTACTTC. Translating gives CSARPGQGIYEQYF.

Many counts were recorded for this clonotype. The chain joins TRBV10-3 to TRBJ2-7; D possibly uses TRBD1 or TRBD2 (5 bases each). V dropped 0 bases and J dropped 9 bases, with 6 bases sitting between them. Looked up from germline, CDR1 is ENHRY and CDR2 is SYGVKD. This CDR3 has 11 amino acids. CDR3 protein: CAISESGRQYF. CDR3 nucleotides: TGTGCCATCAGTGAGTCGGGACGGCAGTACTTC.

The chain employs TRBV12-3 or TRBV12-4 and TRBJ2-7, with 10 bases fitting TRBD2. After removal of 5 bases from V and 8 bases from J, the junction contained 9 bases not matched to a gene. This CDR3 is 14 amino acids long. CDR3 amino acids: CASSTSRTSGKQYF. The DNA of the CDR3 is TGTGCCAGCAGTACCTCCAGGACTAGCGGAAAGCAGTACTTC.

This clonotype was counted a few times. A much more abundant neighbour one base away suggests this may be a read error. The chain recombines TRBV30 with TRBJ1-2; D not resolved. Germline V lookup: CDR1 GTSNPN, CDR2 SVGIG (reference sequence). The CDR3 consists of 13 residues. Trimming took off 0 bases at V and 3 bases at J, with 8 bases between the two ends. The CDR3 DNA reads as TGTGCCTGGAGTGTAGGGCGTGACTATGGCTACACCTTC. Translating it yields CAWSVGRDYGYTF.

Many counts were recorded for this clonotype. In DNA, the CDR3 is TGTGCCTCGGTGGAATGGGGGTGCACCTTC. The encoded protein is CASVEWGCTF. The rearrangement links TRBV12-3 or TRBV12-4 to TRBJ1-2, with D possibly matching TRBD1 (5 bases). Trimming took 11 bases from V and 13 from J, leaving 17 bases between them. CDR3 length: 10 amino acids.

There are a few counts of this clonotype. The rearrangement joins TRBV29-1 to TRBJ2-7; the D gene is possibly TRBD1 (6 bases). The CDR3 is 13 amino acids. CDR1 is SQVTM and CDR2 is ANQGSEA in the germline V gene. V lost 7 bases and J lost 4, with 17 bases in between. The CDR3 sequence is CSAAQGWGYEQYF. CDR3 coding DNA: TGCAGCGCAGCCCAGGGGTGGGGGTACGAGCAGTACTTC.

This chain uses TRBV19 with TRBJ2-7; D might be TRBD1 (6 bases). Trimming left V 5 bases short and J 3 bases short, with 14 bases between. CDR1 and CDR2 from the germline V gene are LNHDA and SQIVND (reference sequence). The CDR3 consists of 14 residues. The CDR3 DNA is TGTGCCAGTAGTGGATCAGGGGATTACTACGAGCAGTACTTC. Translating it yields CASSGSGDYYEQYF.

This clonotype was recorded many times. The chain has TRBV27 and TRBJ1-1; 7 bases line up with TRBD1. Per germline, CDR1 MNHEY and CDR2 SMNVEV (reference sequence). Losses at the gene ends were 10 bases for V and 0 bases for J; bases not matched to a gene: 5. CDR3 length equals 13 residues. CDR3 region: CATRTGMNTEAFF. The CDR3 DNA is TGTGCCACCCGGACAGGAATGAACACTGAAGCTTTCTTT.

This clonotype was seen repeatedly, ten times or more. V usage is TRBV28 and J usage is TRBJ1-2; the D is unclear. Germline CDR1 reads MDHEN; CDR2 reads SYDVKM. With 8 bases removed from V and 5 bases from J, the gap between germline ends came to 18 bases. This CDR3 is built from 14 residues. CDR3 in DNA: TGTGCCAGCTATCCTCTCGGGCGAACTTATGGCTACACCTTC. The encoded protein is CASYPLGRTYGYTF.

Many counts were recorded for this clonotype. V is TRBV6-1 and J is TRBJ1-2; D remains ambiguous. This CDR3 is built from 14 residues. V lost 6 bases and J lost 0, with 11 bases in between. Germline lookup yields CDR1 MNHNS and CDR2 SASEGT. CDR3 residues: CASSPLSANYGYTF. CDR3 coding DNA: TGTGCCAGCAGCCCCCTGTCCGCTAACTATGGCTACACCTTC.

This clonotype was counted many times. The V gene is TRBV7-9, the J gene TRBJ1-5; no definite D call. This CDR3 region has 14 residues. Germline-derived CDR1 and CDR2 are SEHNR and FQNEAQ (reference sequence). V was cut by 0 bases and J by 11 bases, with 14 bases left in between. CDR3 loop: CASSLATEPPTQHF. The CDR3 nucleotides read TGTGCCAGCAGCTTAGCAACTGAGCCTCCAACCCAGCATTTT.

With respect to this clonotype: At one of its ends the junction is not consistent with the germline gene, which may arise from a read error. V and J are TRBV12-3 or TRBV12-4 and TRBJ1-2; D possibly corresponds to TRBD1 (5 bases). This CDR3 is built from 16 residues. The CDR3 DNA follows: TGTGCCAGCAGCTTAGTGCGGGAAATGACAGACTATGGCTACACCTTC. It translates to CASSLVREMTDYGYTF.